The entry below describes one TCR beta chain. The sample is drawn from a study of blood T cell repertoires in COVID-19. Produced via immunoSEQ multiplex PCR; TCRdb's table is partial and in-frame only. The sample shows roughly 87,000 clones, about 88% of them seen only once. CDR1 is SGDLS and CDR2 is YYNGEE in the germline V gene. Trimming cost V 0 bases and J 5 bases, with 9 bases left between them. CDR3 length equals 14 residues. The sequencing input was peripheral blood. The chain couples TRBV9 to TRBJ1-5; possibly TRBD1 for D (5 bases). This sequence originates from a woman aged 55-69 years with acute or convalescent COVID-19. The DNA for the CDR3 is TGTGCCAGCAGCGTAGATGGGGCGGATCAGCCCCAGCATTTT. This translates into CASSVDGADQPQHF. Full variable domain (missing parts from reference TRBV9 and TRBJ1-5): DSGVTQTPKHLITATGQRVTLRCSPRSGDLSVYWYQQSLDQGLQFLIQYYNGEERAKGNILERFSAQQFPDLHSELNLSSLELGDSALYFCASSVDGADQPQHFGDGTRLSIL.